This T cell receptor beta chain originates from a study of blood T cell repertoires in COVID-19. Study overall: The samples span acute and convalescent COVID-19 from the United States, Italy and Spain. The analysed material was cDNA or gDNA that came from T cells, B-cell-depleted T cells, or PBMCs.

The data were produced by immunoSEQ multiplex PCR, yet TCRdb's version contains in-frame clones alone and is incomplete. Counted here are over 200,000 clones, around 90% occurring once; the ten biggest clones make up around 0.91%. The V gene's germline CDR1 is SGHNT and CDR2 YYREEE (reference sequence). Trimming took 4 bases from V and 6 from J; bases not matched to a gene: 13. The CDR3 loop spans 16 amino acids. The sequence was collected from a woman in her forties who had recovered from COVID-19. Sequenced: peripheral blood. The rearrangement uses TRBV5-4 and TRBJ2-1; 7 bases agree with TRBD1. The CDR3: CASSPSGQVLRNEQFF. CDR3 nucleotide sequence: TGTGCCAGCAGCCCCTCCGGACAGGTTCTACGCAATGAGCAGTTCTTC.